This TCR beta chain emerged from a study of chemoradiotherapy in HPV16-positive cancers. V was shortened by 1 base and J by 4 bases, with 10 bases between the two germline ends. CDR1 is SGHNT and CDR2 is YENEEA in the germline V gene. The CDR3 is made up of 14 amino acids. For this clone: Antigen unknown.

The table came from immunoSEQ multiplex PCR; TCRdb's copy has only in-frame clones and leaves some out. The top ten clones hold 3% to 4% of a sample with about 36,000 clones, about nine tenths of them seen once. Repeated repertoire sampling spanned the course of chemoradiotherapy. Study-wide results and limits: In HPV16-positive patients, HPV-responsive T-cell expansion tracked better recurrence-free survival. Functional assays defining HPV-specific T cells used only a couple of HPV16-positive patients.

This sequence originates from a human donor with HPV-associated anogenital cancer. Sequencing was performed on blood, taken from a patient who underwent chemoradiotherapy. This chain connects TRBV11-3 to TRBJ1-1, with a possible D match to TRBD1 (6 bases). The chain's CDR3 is CASSLGGGVTEAFF. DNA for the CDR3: TGTGCCAGCAGCTTAGGTGGGGGCGTCACTGAAGCTTTCTTT.